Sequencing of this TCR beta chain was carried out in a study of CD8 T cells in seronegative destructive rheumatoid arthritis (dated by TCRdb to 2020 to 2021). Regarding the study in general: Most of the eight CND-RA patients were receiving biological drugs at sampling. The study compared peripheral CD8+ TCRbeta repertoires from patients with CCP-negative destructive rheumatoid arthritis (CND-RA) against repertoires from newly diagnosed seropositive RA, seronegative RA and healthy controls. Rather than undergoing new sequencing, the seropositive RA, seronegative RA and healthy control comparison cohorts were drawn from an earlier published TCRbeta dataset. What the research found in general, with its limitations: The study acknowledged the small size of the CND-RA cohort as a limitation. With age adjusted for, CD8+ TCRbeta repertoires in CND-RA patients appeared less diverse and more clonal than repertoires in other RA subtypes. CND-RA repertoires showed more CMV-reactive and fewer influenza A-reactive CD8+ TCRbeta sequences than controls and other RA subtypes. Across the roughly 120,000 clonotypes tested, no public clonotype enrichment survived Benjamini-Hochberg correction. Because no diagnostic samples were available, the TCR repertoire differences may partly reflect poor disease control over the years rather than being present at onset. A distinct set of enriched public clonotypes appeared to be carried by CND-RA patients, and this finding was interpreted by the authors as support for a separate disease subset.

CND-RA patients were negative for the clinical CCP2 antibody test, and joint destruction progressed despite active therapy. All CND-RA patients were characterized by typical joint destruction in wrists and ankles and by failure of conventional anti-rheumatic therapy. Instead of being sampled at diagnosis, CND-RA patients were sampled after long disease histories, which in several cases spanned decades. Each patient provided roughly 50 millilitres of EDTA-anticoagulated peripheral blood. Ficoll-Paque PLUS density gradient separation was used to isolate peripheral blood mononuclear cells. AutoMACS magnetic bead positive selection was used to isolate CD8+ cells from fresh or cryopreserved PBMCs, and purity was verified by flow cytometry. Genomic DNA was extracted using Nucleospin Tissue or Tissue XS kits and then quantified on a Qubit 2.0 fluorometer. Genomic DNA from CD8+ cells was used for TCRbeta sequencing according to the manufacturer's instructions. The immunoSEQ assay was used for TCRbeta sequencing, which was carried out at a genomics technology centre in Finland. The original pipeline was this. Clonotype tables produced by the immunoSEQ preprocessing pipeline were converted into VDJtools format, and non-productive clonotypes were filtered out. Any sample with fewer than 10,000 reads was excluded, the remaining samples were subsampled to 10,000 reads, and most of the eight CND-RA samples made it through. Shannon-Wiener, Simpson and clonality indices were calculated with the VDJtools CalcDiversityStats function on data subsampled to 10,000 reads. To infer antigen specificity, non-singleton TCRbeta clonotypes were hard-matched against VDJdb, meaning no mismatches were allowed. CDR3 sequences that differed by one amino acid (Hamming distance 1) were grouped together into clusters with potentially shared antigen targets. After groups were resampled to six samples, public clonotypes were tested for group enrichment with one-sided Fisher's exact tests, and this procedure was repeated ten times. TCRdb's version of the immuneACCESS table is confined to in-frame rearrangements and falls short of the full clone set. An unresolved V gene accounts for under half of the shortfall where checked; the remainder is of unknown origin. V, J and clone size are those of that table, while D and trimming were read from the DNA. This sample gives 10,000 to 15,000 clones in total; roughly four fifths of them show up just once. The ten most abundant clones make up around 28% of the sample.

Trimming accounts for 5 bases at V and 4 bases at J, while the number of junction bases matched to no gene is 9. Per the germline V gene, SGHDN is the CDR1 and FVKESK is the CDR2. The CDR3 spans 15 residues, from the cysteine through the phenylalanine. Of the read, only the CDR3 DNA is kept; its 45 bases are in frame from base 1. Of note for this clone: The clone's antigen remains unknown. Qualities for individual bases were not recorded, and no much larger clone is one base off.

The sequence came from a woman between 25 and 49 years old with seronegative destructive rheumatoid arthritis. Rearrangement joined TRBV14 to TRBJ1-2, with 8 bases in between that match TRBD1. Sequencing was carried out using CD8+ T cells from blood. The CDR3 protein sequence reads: CASSGGGRGPYGYTF. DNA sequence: TGTGCCAGCAGCGGCGGGGGCAGGGGGCCCTATGGCTACACCTTC.